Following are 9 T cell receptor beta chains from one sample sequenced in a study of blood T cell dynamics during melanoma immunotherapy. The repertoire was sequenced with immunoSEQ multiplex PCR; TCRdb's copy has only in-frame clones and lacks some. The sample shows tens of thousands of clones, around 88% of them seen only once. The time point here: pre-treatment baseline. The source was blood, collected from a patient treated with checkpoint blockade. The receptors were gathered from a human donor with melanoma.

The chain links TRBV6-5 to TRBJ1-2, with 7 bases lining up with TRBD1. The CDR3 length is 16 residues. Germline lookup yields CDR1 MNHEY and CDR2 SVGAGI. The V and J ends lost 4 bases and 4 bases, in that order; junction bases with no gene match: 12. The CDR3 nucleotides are TGTGCCAGCAGTTCAATCCATCCTGAGGGGGCCTATGGCTACACCTTC. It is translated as CASSSIHPEGAYGYTF.

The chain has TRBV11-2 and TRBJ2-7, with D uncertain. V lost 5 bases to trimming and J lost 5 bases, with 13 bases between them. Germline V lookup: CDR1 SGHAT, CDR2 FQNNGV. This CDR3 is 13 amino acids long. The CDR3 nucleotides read TGTGCCAGCAGCGACCGAGGCCCCGACGAGCAGTACTTC. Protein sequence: CASSDRGPDEQYF. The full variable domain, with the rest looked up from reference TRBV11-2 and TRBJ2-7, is EAGVAQSPRYKIIEKRQSVAFWCNPISGHATLYWYQQILGQGPKLLIQFQNNGVVDDSQLPKDRFSAERLKGVDSTLKIQPAKLEDSAVYLCASSDRGPDEQYFGPGTRLTVT.

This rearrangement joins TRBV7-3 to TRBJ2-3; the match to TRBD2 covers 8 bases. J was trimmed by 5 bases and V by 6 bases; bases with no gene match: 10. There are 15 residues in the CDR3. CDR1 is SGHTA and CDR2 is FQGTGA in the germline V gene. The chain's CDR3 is CASRRSGSELDTQYF. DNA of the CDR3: TGTGCCAGCAGAAGGAGCGGGAGTGAACTAGATACGCAGTATTTT.

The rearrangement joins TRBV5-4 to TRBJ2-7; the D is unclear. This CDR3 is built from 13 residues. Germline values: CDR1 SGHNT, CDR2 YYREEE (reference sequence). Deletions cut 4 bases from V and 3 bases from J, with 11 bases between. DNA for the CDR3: TGTGCCAGCAGCCCTCGTGGGGACTACGAGCAGTACTTC. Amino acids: CASSPRGDYEQYF.

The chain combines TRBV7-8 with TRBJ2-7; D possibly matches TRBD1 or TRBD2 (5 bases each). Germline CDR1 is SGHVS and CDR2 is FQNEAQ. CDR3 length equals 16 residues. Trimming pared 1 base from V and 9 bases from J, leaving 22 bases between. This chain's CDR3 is CASSLEHTGRGDGQYF. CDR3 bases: TGTGCCAGCAGCTTAGAACACACAGGCCGAGGGGACGGGCAGTACTTC.

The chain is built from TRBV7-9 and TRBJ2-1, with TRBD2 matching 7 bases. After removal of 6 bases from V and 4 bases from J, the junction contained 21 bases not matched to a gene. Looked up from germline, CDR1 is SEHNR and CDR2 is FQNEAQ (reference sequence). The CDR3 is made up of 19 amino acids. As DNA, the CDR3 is TGTGCCAGCAGGCCCAAGGATGTCCCTAGCGGAGGTTTTTACAATGAGCAGTTCTTC. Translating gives CASRPKDVPSGGFYNEQFF.

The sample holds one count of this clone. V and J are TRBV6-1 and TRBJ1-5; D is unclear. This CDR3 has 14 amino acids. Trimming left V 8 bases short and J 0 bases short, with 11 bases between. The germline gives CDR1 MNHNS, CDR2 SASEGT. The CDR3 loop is CASAADHSNQPQHF. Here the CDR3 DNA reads TGTGCCAGCGCCGCCGACCATAGCAATCAGCCCCAGCATTTT.

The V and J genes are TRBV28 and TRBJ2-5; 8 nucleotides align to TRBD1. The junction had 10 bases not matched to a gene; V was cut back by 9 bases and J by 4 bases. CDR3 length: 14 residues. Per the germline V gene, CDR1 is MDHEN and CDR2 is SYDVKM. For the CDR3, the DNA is TGTGCCAGTCGGCCCCGACAGGGGCGAGAGACCCAGTACTTC. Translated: CASRPRQGRETQYF.

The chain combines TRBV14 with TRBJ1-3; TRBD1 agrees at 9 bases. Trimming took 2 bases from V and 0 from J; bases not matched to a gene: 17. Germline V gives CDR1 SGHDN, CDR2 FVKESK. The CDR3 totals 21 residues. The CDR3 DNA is TGTGCCAGCAGCCAAAAACCCCCACGGGACAGGGTTCGATACTCTGGAAACACCATATATTTT. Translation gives CASSQKPPRDRVRYSGNTIYF.